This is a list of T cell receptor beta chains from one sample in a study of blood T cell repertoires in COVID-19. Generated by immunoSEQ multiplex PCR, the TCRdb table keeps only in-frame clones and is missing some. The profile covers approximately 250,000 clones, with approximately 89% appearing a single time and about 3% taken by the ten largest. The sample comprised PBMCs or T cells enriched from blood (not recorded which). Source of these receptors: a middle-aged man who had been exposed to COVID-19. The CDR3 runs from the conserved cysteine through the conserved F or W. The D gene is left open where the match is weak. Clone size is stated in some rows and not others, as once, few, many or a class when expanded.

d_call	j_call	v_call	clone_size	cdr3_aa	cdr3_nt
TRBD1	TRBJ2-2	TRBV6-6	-	CASSTTGGAGSGELFF	TGTGCCAGCAGTACGACAGGGGGCGCGGGGTCCGGGGAGCTGTTTTTT
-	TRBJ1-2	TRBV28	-	CASREGGVEGYTF	TGTGCCAGCAGAGAAGGCGGTGTGGAAGGCTACACCTTC
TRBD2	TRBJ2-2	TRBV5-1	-	CASRLAGDTGELFF	TGCGCCAGCCGGCTAGCGGGAGACACCGGGGAGCTGTTTTTT
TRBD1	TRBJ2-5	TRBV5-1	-	CASSPGQGAGQETQYF	TGCGCCAGCAGCCCGGGACAGGGGGCGGGCCAAGAGACCCAGTACTTC
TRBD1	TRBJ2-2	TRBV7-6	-	CASSLFGGQGAPGELFF	TGTGCCAGCAGCTTATTTGGGGGACAGGGGGCCCCCGGGGAGCTGTTTTTT
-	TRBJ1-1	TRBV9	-	CASSVEGGLNTEAFF	TGTGCCAGCAGCGTAGAAGGGGGACTAAACACTGAAGCTTTCTTT
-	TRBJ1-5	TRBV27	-	CASGSLDAGQPQHF	TGTGCCAGCGGAAGCCTTGACGCAGGGCAGCCCCAGCATTTT
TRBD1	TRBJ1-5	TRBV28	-	CASSSQQGASNQPQHF	TGTGCCAGCAGTTCGCAACAGGGGGCGAGCAATCAGCCCCAGCATTTT
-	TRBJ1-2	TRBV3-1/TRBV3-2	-	CASSQDPKGGYTF	TGTGCCAGCAGCCAAGACCCCAAGGGGGGCTACACCTTC
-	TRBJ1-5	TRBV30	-	CAWSRGEGQPQHF	TGTGCCTGGAGCCGGGGGGAGGGTCAGCCCCAGCATTTT
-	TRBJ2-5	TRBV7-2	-	CASRRSGPQETQYF	TGTGCCAGCAGACGTAGCGGACCCCAAGAGACCCAGTACTTC
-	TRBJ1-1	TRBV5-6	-	CASSLGTSGLLRAKAFF	TGTGCCAGCAGCTTGGGGACTTCCGGACTCCTAAGGGCCAAAGCTTTCTTT
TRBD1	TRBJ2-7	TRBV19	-	CASSSSGLGQGYEQYF	TGTGCCAGTAGTTCAAGCGGACTTGGACAGGGCTACGAGCAGTACTTC
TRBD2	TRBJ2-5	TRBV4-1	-	CASSQPTSGMRETQYF	TGCGCCAGCAGCCAACCTACTAGCGGGATGCGAGAGACCCAGTACTTC
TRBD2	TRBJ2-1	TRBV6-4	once	CASSDGGTGGHEQFF	TGTGCCAGCAGTGACGGAGGGACGGGAGGGCATGAGCAGTTCTTC
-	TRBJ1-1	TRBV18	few	CASSQGVLNTEAFF	TGTGCCAGCTCACAAGGGGTCTTGAACACTGAAGCTTTCTTT
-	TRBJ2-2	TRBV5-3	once	CARSQLVVEPAVSGELFF	TGTGCCAGAAGCCAACTGGTGGTGGAGCCCGCCGTCTCCGGGGAGCTGTTTTTT
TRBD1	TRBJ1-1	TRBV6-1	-	CASRESWTGPGTEAFF	TGTGCCAGCAGAGAATCATGGACAGGCCCGGGCACTGAAGCTTTCTTT
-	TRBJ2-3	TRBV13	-	CASSLGRGDTQYF	TGTGCCAGCAGCTTAGGACGGGGTGATACGCAGTATTTT
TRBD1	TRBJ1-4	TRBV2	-	CASRTPTGTNEKLFF	TGTGCCAGCAGAACCCCGACAGGGACTAATGAAAAACTGTTTTTT
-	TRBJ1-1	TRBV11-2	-	CASSLLPGLNTEAFF	TGTGCCAGCAGCTTATTGCCAGGGTTGAACACTGAAGCTTTCTTT
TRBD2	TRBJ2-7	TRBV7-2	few	CASSLTLAGVYEQYF	TGTGCCAGCAGCTTGACCTTAGCGGGAGTATACGAGCAGTACTTC
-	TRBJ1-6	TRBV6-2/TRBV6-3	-	CASSYLRGDSGRDSPLHF	TGTGCCAGCAGTTACCTGAGAGGGGACTCAGGTCGCGATTCACCCCTCCACTTT
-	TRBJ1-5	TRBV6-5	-	CASSYDQNQPQHF	TGTGCCAGCAGTTACGATCAGAATCAGCCCCAGCATTTT
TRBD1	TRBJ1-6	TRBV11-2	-	CASSLERTGFSPLHF	TGTGCCAGCAGCTTAGAGCGGACAGGGTTTTCACCCCTCCACTTT
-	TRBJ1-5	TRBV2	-	CASSGEAQADQPQHF	TGTGCCAGCAGTGGCGAGGCACAGGCCGATCAGCCCCAGCATTTT
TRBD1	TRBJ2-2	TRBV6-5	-	CAIQGPNTGELFF	TGTGCCATACAGGGGCCCAACACCGGGGAGCTGTTTTTT
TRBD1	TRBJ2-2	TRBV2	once	CASSGTGGINTGELFF	TGTGCCAGCAGTGGGACAGGGGGCATCAACACCGGGGAGCTGTTTTTT